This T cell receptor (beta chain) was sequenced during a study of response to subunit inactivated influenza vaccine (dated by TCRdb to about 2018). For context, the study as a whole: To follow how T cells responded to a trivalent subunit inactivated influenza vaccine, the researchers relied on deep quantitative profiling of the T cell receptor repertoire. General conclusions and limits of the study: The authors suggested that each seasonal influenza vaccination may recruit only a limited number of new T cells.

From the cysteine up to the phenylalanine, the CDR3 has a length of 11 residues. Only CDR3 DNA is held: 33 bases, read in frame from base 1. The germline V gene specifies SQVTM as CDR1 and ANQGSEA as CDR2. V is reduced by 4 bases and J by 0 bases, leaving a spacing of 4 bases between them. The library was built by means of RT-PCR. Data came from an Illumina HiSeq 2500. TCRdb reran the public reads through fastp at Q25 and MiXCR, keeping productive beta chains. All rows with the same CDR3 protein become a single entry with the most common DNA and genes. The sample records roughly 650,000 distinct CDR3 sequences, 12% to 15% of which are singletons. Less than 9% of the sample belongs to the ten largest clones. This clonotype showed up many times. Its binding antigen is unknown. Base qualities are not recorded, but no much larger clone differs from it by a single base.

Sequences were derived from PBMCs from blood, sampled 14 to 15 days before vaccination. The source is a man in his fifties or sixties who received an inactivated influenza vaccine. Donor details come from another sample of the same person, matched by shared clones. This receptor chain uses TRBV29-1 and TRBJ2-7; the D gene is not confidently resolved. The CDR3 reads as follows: CSVASSYEQYF. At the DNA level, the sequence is TGCAGCGTTGCTAGCTCCTACGAGCAGTACTTC.